Each of the 3 T cell receptor beta chains below was sequenced from the same sample in a study of T cell responses to AZD1222 COVID-19 vaccine. The table came from immunoSEQ multiplex PCR; TCRdb's copy has only in-frame clones and leaves some out. Of hundreds of thousands of clones listed, about 93% were seen once; the top ten hold approximately 1%. The input for sequencing was peripheral blood, taken on day 0 of MenACWY control vaccination. The source of these receptors is an adult in good health.

The rearrangement links TRBV28 to TRBJ2-2, with a tentative D call TRBD1 (6 bases). Deletions cut 4 bases from V and 6 bases from J, with 9 bases between. The CDR3 loop spans 13 amino acids. CDR1 and CDR2 from the germline V gene are MDHEN and SYDVKM. CDR3 in amino acids: CASSSQGPGELFF. CDR3 in DNA: TGTGCCAGCAGTTCCCAGGGGCCCGGGGAGCTGTTTTTT.

This sequence joins TRBV3-1 (or the pseudogene TRBV3-2) and TRBJ1-1; 9 bases line up with TRBD1. V was pared by 4 bases and J by 2 bases, with 5 bases of the junction left unmatched. CDR1 and CDR2 (germline): LGHDT, YNNKEL (reference sequence). The length of the CDR3 is 15 residues. The CDR3 nucleotides are TGTGCCAGCAGCCGGACGGGACAGGGAAACACTGAAGCTTTCTTT. It encodes CASSRTGQGNTEAFF.

This rearrangement joins TRBV7-8 to TRBJ1-5, with 7 bases aligning to TRBD1. The CDR3 runs 13 residues. Germline trimming cut 7 bases from V and 7 bases from J; bases unmatched to any gene: 7. Looked up from germline, CDR1 is SGHVS and CDR2 is FQNEAQ. CDR3 protein: CASTLDRAQPQHF. The CDR3 region has the DNA TGTGCCAGCACCCTAGACAGGGCCCAGCCCCAGCATTTT.